This TCR beta chain was captured by sequencing in a study of shared clonotypes between healthy human individuals. The CDR3 consists of 13 residues. Germline-derived CDR1 and CDR2 are LNHDA and SQIVND (reference sequence). V dropped 11 bases and J dropped 0 bases, with 11 bases sitting between them. Generated by immunoSEQ multiplex PCR, the TCRdb table keeps only in-frame clones and is missing some. The data hold some 2,000,000 clones, with 85% to 95% observed a single time. Sequenced material: naive CD4+ T cells sorted from blood. The subset here: CD45RA+ positively selected. This chain connects TRBV19 to TRBJ1-5; D is unclear. The clonotype comes from a man younger than 35 in good health. The CDR3 loop is CAPTGNSNQPQHF. The CDR3 DNA sequence: TGTGCCCCGACGGGCAATAGCAATCAGCCCCAGCATTTT.